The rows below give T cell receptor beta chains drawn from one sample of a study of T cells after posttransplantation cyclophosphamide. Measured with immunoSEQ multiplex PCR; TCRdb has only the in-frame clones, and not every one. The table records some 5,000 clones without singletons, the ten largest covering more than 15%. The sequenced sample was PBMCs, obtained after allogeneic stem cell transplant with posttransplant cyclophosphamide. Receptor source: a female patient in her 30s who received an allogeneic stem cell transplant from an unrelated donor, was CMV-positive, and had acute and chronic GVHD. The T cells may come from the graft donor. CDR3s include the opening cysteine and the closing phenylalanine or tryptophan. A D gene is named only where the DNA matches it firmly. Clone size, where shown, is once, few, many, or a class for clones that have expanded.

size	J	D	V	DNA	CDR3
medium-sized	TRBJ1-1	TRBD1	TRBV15	TGTGCCACCAGCAGGACAGGGGTTGTAGCTTTCTTT	CATSRTGVVAFF
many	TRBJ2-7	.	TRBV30	TGTGCCTGGAGTGGACAGGATGCCTACGAGCAGTACTTC	CAWSGQDAYEQYF
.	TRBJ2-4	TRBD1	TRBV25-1	TGTGCCAGCGGGGTGACAGGGGTCAACATTCAGTACTTC	CASGVTGVNIQYF
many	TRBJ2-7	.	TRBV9	TGTGCCAGCAGCGTAGAGGCAGCTTCGGGGCAGTACTTC	CASSVEAASGQYF
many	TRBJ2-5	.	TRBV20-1	TGCAGTGCTAGCGGGAAAGAGACCCAGTACTTC	CSASGKETQYF
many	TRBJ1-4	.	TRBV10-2	TGCGCCAGCAGGGACAGCCTTAATGAAAAACTGTTTTTT	CASRDSLNEKLFF
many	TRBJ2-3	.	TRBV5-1	TGCGCCAGCAGCTTGGCCGTCAATAGCGCTACAGATACGCAGTATTTT	CASSLAVNSATDTQYF
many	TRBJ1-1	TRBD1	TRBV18	TGTGCCAGCTCACCGTGGGGACAGGGGATCCTCACTGAAGCTTTCTTT	CASSPWGQGILTEAFF
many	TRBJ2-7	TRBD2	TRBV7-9	TGTGCCAGCAGCCTTAGCGGGAGCCTCCACGAGCAGTACTTC	CASSLSGSLHEQYF
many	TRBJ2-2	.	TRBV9	TGTGCCAGCAGCGTAGTTTGGGGCACCGACAACACCGGGGAGCTGTTTTTT	CASSVVWGTDNTGELFF
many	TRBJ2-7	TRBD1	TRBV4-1	TGCGCCAGCAGCCAGTCCCCGGGACAGATATCCTACGAGCAGTACTTC	CASSQSPGQISYEQYF
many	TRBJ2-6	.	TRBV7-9	TGTGCCAGCAGCTTTTGGAGCTCTGGGGCCAACGTCCTGACTTTC	CASSFWSSGANVLTF
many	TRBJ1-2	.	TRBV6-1	TGTGCCAGCACTAAAGGGGGGGATATTTCCTATGGCTACACCTTC	CASTKGGDISYGYTF